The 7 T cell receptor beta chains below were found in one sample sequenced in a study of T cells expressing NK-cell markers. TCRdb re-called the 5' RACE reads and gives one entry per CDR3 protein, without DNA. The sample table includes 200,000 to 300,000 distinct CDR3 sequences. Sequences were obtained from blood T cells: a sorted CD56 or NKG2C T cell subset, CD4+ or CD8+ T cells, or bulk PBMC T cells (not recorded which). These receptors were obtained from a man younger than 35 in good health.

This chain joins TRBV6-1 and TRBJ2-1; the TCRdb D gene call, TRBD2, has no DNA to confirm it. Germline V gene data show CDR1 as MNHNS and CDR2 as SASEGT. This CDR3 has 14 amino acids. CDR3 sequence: CASTADGLVGEQFF.

CDR3 residues: CASSPGHLTLSGANVLTF. The chain links TRBV12-3 or TRBV12-4 to TRBJ2-6; TCRdb's assignment of TRBD1 cannot be checked, as there is no DNA. CDR3 size: 18 residues.

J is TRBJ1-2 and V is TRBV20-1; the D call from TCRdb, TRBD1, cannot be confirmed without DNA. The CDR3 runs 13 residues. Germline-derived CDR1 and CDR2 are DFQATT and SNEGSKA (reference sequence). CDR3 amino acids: CSAREQDRGGYTF.

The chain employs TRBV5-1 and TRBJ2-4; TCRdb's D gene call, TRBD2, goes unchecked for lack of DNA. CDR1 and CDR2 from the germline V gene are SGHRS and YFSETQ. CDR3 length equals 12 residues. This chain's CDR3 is CASSLGEDIQYF.

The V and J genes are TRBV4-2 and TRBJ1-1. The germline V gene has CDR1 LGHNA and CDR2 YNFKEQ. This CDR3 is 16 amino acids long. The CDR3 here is CASSQDTKKGSAEAFF.

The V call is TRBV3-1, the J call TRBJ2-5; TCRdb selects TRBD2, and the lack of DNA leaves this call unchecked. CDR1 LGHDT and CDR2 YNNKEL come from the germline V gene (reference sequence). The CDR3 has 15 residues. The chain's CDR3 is CASSHLTSGSKTQYF.

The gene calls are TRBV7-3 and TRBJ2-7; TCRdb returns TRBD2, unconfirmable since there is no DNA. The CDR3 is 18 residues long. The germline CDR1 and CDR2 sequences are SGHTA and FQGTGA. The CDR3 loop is CASNRTNPVGGRSYEQYF. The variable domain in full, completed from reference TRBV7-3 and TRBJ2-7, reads GAGVSQTPSNKVTEKGKYVELRCDPISGHTALYWYRQSLGQGPEFLIYFQGTGAADDSGLPNDRFFAVRPEGSVSTLKIQRTERGDSAVYLCASNRTNPVGGRSYEQYFGPGTRLTVT.